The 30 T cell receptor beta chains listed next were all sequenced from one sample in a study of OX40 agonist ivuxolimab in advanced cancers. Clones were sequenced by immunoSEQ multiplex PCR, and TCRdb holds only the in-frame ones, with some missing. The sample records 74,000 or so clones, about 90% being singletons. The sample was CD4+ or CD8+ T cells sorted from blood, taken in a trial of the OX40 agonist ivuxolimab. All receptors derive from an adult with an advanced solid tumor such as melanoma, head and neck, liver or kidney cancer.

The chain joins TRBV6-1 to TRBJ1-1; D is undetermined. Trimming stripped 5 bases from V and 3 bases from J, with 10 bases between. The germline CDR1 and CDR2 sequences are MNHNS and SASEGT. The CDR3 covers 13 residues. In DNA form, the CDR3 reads TGTGCCAGCAGTATCCCGAGGGACACTGAAGCTTTCTTT. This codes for CASSIPRDTEAFF.

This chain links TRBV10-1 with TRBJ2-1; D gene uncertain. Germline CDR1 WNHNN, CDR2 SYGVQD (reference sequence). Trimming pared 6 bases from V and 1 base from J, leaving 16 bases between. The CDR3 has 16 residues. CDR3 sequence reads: CASRETPLISYNEQFF. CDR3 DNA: TGCGCCAGCAGGGAGACTCCACTGATTTCCTACAATGAGCAGTTCTTC.

In DNA, the CDR3 is TGTGCCAGCAGCTTAGCGCGGTATTCACCCCTCCACTTT. This encodes CASSLARYSPLHF. The chain employs TRBV11-1 and TRBJ1-6, with D hard to call. Germline CDR1 and CDR2: SGHAT and FQDESV (reference sequence). V lost 0 bases to trimming and J lost 8 bases, with 5 bases between them. This CDR3 contains 13 residues.

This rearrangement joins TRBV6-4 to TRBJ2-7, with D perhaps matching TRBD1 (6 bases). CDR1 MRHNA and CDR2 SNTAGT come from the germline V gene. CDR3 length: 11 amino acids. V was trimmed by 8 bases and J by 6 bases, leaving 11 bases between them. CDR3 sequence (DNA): TGTGCCAGCCTGACAGGTGGCGAGCAGTACTTC. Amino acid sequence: CASLTGGEQYF.

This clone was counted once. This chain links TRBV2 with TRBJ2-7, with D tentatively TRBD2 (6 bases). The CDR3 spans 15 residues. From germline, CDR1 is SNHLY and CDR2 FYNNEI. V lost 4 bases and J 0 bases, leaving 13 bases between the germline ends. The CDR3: CASSGGGMSSYEQYF. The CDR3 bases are TGTGCCAGCAGTGGCGGCGGGATGAGCTCCTACGAGCAGTACTTC. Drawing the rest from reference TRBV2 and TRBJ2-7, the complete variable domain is EPEVTQTPSHQVTQMGQEVILRCVPISNHLYFYWYRQILGQKVEFLVSFYNNEISEKSEIFDDQFSVERPDGSNFTLKIRSTKLEDSAMYFCASSGGGMSSYEQYFGPGTRLTVT.

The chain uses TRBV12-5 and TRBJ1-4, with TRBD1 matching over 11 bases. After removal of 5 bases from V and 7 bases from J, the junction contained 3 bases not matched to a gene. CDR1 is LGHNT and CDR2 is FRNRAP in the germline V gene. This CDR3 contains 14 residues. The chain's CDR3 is CASGRTGGSEKLFF. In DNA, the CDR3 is TGTGCTAGTGGTCGGACAGGGGGCAGTGAAAAACTGTTTTTT. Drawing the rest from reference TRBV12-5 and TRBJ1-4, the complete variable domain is DARVTQTPRHKVTEMGQEVTMRCQPILGHNTVFWYRQTMMQGLELLAYFRNRAPLDDSGMPKDRFSAEMPDATLATLKIQPSEPRDSAVYFCASGRTGGSEKLFFGSGTQLSVL.

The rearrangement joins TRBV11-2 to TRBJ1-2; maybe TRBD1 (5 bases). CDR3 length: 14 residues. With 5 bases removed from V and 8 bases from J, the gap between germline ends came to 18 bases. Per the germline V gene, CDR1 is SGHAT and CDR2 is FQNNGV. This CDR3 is CASSPNQGYSGYTF. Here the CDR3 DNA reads TGTGCCAGCAGCCCCAATCAGGGTTATTCGGGCTACACCTTC.

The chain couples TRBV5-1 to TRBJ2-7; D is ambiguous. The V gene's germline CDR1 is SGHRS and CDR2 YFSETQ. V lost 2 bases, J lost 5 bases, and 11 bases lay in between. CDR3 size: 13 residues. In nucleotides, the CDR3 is TGCGCCAGCAGCTTTCCTCGAGAGGACGAGCAGTACTTC. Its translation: CASSFPREDEQYF.

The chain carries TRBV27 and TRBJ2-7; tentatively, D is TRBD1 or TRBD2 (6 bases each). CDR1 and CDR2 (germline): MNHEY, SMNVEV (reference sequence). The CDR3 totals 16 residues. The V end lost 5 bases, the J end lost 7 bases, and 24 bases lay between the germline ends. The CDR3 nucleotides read TGTGCCAGCAGTCAGGGGCCGTCACAGCGGGCCCCGGAGCAGTACTTC. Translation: CASSQGPSQRAPEQYF.

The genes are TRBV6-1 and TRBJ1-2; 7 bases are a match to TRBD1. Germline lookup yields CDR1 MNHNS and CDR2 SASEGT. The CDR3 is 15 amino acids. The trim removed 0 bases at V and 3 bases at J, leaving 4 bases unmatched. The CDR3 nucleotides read TGTGCCAGCAGTGAAGCCTCTGGACAGGACTATGGCTACACCTTC. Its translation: CASSEASGQDYGYTF.

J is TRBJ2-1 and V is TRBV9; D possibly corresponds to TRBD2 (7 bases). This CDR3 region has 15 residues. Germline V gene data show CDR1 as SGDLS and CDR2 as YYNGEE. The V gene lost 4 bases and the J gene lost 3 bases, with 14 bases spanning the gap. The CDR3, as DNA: TGTGCCAGCAGCCAAACGGGGGGCGGCTACAATGAGCAGTTCTTC. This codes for CASSQTGGGYNEQFF. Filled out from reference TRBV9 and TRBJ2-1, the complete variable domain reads DSGVTQTPKHLITATGQRVTLRCSPRSGDLSVYWYQQSLDQGLQFLIQYYNGEERAKGNILERFSAQQFPDLHSELNLSSLELGDSALYFCASSQTGGGYNEQFFGPGTRLTVL.

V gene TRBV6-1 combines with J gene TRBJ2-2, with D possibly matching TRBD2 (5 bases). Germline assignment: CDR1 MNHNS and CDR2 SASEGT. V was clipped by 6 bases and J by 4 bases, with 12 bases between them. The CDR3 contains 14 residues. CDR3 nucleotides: TGTGCCAGCAGGGGTGAGGGTTCCACCGGGGAGCTGTTTTTT. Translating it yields CASRGEGSTGELFF.

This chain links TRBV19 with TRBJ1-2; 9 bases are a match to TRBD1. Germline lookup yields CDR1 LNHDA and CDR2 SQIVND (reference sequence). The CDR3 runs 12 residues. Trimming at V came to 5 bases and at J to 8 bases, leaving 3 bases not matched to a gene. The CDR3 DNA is TGTGCCAGTAGTCACAGGGGGCGAGGCTACACCTTC. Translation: CASSHRGRGYTF.

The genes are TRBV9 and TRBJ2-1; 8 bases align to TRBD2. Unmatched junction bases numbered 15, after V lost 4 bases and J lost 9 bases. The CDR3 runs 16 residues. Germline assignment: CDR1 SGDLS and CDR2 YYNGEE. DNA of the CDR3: TGTGCCAGCAGCCGAACCGGGACTAGTGAGTCGATTGAGCAGTTCTTC. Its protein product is CASSRTGTSESIEQFF.

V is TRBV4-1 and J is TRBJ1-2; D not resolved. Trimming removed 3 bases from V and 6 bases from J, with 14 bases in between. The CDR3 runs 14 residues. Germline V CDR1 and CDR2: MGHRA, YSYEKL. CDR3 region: CASSQPGAWDGYTF. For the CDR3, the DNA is TGCGCCAGCAGCCAGCCGGGAGCTTGGGATGGCTACACCTTC.

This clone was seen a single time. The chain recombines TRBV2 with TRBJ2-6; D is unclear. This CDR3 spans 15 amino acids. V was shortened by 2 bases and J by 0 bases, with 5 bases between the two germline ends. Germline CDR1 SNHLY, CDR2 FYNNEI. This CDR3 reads CASSEKSSGANVLTF. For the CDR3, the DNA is TGTGCCAGCAGTGAAAAGAGCTCTGGGGCCAACGTCCTGACTTTC.

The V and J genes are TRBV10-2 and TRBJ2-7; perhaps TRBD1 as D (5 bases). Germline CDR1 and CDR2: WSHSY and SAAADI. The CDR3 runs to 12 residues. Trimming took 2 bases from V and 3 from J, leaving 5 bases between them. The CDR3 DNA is TGCGCCAGCAGTGAGCAGGGCTACGAGCAGTACTTC. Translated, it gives CASSEQGYEQYF.

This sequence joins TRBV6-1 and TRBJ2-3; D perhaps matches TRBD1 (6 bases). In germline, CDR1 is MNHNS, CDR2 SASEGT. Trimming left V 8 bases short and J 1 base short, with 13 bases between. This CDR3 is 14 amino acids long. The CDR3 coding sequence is TGTGCCAGCGTCCCAGGGGCTGGCACAGATACGCAGTATTTT. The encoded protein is CASVPGAGTDTQYF.

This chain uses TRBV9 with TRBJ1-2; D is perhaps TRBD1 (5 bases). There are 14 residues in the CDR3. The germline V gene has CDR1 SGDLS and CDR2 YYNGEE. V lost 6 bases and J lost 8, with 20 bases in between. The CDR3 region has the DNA TGTGCCAGCACCTGGAGGGGCGAGGGCGAGGGCTACACCTTC. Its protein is CASTWRGEGEGYTF.

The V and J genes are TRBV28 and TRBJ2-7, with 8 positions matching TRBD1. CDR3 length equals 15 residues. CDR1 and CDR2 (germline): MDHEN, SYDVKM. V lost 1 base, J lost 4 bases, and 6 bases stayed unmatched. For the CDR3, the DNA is TGTGCCAGCAGTTTATCCGGGACAGGTAAATACGAGCAGTACTTC. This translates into CASSLSGTGKYEQYF.

For the CDR3, the DNA is TGTGCCAGCAGTTATGAGGCATACTATGGCTACACCTTC. Translation gives CASSYEAYYGYTF. This sequence joins TRBV6-6 and TRBJ1-2; D remains ambiguous. The CDR3 totals 13 residues. The ends were cut back, 3 bases at V and 3 bases at J, with 8 bases in the middle. The germline V gene encodes CDR1 MNHNY and CDR2 SVGAGI (reference sequence).

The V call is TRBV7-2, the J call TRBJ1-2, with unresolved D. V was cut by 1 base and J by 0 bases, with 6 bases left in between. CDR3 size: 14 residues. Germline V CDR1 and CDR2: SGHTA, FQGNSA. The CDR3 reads CASSLDTSNYGYTF. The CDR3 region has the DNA TGTGCCAGCAGCTTAGATACGTCTAACTATGGCTACACCTTC.

The CDR3 DNA follows: TGTGCCAGCAGCCAAGCACAGGGGTCTGGGGCCAACGTCCTGACTTTC. Amino acid sequence: CASSQAQGSGANVLTF. V and J are TRBV4-2 and TRBJ2-6; 7 bases align to TRBD1. The germline V gene encodes CDR1 LGHNA and CDR2 YNFKEQ. The CDR3 length is 16 residues. Trimming cost V 1 base and J 1 base; bases outside gene matches: 1.

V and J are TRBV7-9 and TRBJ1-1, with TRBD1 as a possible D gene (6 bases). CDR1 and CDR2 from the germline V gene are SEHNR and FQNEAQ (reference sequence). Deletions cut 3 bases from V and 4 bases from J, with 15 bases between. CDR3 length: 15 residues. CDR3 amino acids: CASSFRDTGTTEAFF. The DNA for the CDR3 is TGTGCCAGCAGCTTCCGGGACACAGGAACCACTGAAGCTTTCTTT.

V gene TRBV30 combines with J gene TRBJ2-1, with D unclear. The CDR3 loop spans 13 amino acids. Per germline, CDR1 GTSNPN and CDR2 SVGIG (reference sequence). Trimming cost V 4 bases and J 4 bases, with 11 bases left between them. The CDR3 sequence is CAWTGARYNEQFF. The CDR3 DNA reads TGTGCCTGGACGGGTGCGCGGTACAATGAGCAGTTCTTC.

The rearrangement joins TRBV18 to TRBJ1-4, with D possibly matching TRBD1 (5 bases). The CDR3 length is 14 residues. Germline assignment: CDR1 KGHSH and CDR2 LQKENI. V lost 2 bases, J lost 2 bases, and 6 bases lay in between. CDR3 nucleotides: TGTGCCAGCTCACCAGCAGGGACTAATGAAAAACTGTTTTTT. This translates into CASSPAGTNEKLFF.

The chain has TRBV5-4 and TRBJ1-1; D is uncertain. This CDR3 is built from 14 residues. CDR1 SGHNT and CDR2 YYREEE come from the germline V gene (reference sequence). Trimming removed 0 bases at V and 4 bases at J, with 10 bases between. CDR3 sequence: CASSLVGRSTEAFF. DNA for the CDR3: TGTGCCAGCAGCTTGGTGGGGAGGAGCACTGAAGCTTTCTTT. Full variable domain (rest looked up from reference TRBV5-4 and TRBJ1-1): ETGVTQSPTHLIKTRGQQVTLRCSSQSGHNTVSWYQQALGQGPQFIFQYYREEENGRGNFPPRFSGLQFPNYSSELNVNALELDDSALYLCASSLVGRSTEAFFGQGTRLTVV.

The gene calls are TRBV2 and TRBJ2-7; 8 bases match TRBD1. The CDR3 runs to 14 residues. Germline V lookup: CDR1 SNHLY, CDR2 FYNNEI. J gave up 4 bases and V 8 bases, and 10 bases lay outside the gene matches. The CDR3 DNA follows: TGTGCCAGCTTTCGCCAGGGGGCTCGGTACGAGCAGTACTTC. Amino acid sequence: CASFRQGARYEQYF.

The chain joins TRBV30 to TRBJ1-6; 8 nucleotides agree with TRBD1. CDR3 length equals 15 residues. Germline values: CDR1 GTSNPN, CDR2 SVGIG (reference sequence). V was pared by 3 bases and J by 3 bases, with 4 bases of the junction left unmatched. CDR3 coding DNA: TGTGCCTGGAGCCTTGGACAGGGCTATAATTCACCCCTCCACTTT. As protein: CAWSLGQGYNSPLHF.

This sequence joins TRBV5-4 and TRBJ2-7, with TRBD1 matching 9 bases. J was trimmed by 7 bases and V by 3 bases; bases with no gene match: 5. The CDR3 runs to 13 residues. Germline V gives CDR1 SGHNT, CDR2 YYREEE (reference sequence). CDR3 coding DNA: TGTGCCAGCAGCTACCGACAGGGGGGGGAGCAGTACTTC. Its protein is CASSYRQGGEQYF.